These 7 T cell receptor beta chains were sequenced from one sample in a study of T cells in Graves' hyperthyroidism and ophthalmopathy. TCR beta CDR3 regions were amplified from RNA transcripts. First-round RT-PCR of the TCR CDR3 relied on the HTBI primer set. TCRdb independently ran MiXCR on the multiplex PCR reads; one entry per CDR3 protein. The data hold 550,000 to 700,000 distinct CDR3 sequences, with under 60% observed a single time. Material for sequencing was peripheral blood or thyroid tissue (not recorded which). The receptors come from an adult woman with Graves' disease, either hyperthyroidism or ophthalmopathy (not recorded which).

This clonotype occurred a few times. CDR3 coding DNA: TGTGCCACCAGCACAGGGGGATCGGGGAGAGAAAAACTGTTTTTT. Its translation is CATSTGGSGREKLFF. The rearrangement uses TRBV15 and TRBJ1-4, with 7 bases that match TRBD1. CDR3 length: 15 residues. Trimming removed 4 bases from V and 8 bases from J; junction bases left unmatched: 10. Germline CDR1 is LNHNV and CDR2 is YYDKDF (reference sequence).

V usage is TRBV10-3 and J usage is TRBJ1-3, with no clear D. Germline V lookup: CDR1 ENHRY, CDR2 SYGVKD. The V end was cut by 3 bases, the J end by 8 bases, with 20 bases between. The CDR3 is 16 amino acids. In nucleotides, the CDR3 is TGTGCCATCAGTGATGGAGGGATTAACTATGGCTACACCATATATTTT. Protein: CAISDGGINYGYTIYF.

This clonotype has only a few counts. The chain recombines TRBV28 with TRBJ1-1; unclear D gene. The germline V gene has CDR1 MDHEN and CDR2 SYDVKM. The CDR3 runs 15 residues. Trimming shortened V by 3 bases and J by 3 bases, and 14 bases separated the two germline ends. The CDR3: CASSFPRVKDTEAFF. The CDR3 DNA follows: TGTGCCAGCAGTTTCCCACGGGTTAAAGACACTGAAGCTTTCTTT.

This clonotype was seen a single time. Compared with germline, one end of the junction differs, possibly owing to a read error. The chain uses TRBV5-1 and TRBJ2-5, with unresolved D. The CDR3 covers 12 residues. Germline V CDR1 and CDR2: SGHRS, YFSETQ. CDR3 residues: CASSLVQGTQYF. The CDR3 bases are TGCGCCAGCAGCTTAGTCCAAGGGACCCAGTACTTC.

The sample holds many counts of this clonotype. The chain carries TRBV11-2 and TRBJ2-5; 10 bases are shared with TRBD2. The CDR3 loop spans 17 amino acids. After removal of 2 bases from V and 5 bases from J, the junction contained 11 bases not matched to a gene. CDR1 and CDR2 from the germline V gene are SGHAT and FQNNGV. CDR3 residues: CASSLRGLAGVGETQYF. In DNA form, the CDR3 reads TGTGCCAGCAGCTTACGGGGCCTAGCGGGAGTGGGGGAGACCCAGTACTTC.

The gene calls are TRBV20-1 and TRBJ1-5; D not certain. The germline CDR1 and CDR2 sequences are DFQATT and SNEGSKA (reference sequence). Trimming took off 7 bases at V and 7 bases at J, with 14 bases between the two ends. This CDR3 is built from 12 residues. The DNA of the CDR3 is TGCAGTGAAGCGGAGCGCCAGCAGCCCCAGCATTTT. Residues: CSEAERQQPQHF.

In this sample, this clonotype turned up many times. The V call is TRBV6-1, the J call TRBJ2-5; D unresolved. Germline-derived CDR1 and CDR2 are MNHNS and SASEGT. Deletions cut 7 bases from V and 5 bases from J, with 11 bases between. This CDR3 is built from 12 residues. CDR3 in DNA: TGTGCCAGCATCGCTTTTGGCGAGACCCAGTACTTC. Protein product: CASIAFGETQYF.